This TCR beta chain was captured by sequencing in a study of tumor and adjacent non-tumor tissue in lung cancer. The CDR3 extends over 12 amino acids. CDR1 and CDR2 (germline): DFQATT, SNEGSKA (reference sequence). TCRbeta libraries were built with three rounds of nested PCR, modified from ARM-PCR. A single record per CDR3 protein comes from TCRdb applying MiXCR to the multiplex PCR reads. The sample includes 76,000 or so distinct CDR3 sequences, less than 75% of them seen just once. No cell sorting was done before RNA was extracted from the tissue. About this clonotype itself: Sequence at one end of the junction differs from germline and may be a read error.

Source material: lung tumor tissue. The V gene is TRBV20-1, the J gene TRBJ1-5, with D uncertain. The origin of this receptor is a woman in her 70s with non-small cell lung cancer. The CDR3 sequence: CIARLPNQPQHF. The CDR3 region has the DNA TGCATTGCTAGATTGCCCAATCAGCCCCAGCATTTT.